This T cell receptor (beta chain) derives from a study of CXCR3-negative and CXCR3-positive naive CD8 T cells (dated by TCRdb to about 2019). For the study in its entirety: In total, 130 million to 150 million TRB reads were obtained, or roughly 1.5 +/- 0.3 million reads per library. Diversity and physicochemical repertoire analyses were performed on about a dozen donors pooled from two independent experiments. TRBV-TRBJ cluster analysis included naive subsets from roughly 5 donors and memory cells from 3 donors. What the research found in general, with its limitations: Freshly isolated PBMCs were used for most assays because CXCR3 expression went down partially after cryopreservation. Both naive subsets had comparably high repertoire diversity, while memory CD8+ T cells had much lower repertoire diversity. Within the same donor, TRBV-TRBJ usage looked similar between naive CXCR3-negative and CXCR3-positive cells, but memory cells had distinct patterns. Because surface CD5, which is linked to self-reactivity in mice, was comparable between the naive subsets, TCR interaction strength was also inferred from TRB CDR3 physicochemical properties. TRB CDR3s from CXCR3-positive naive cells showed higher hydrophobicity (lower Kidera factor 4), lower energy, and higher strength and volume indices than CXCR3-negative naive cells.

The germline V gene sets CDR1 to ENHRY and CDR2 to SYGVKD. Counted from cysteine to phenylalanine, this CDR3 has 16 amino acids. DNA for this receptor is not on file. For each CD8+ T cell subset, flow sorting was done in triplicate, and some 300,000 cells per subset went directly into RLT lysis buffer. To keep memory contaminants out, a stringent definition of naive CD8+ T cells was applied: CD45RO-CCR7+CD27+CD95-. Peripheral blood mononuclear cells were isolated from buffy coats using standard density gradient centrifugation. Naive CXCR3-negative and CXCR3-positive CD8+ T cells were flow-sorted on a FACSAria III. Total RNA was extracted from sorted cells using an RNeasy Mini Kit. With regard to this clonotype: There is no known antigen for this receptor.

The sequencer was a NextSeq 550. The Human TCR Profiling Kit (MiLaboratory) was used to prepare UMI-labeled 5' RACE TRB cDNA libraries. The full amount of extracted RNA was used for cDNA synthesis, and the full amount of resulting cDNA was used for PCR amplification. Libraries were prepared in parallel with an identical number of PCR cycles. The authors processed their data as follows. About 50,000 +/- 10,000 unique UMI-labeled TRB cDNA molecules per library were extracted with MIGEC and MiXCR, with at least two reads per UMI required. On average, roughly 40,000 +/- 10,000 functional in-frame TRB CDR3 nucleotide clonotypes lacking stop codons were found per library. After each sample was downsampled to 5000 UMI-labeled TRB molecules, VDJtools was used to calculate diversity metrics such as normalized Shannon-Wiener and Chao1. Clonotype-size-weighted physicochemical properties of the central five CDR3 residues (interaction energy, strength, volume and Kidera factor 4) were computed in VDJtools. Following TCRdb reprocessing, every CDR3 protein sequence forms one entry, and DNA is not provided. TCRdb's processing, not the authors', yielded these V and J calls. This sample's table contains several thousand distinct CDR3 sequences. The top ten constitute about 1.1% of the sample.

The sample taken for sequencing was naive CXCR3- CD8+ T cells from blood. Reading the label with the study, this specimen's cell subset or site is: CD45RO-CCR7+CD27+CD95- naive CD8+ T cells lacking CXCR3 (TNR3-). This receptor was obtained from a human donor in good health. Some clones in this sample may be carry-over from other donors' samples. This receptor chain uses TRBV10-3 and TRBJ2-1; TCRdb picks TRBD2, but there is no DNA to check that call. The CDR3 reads CAITGTSGLSRNEQFF.